This T cell receptor (beta chain) was identified in a study of CD8 T cells in ankylosing spondylitis. Findings and limits, study-wide: What seemed typical of ankylosing spondylitis blood was a TCR beta motif built from about 8 highly homologous variants.

Germline lookup yields CDR1 MGHRA and CDR2 YSYEKL. The CDR3 extends over 15 amino acids. Trimming took 6 bases from V and 7 from J, leaving 21 bases between them. At least ten counts were recorded for this clonotype. As yet, its antigen is unknown. Making the TCR beta libraries involved quantitative 5'-RACE with molecular barcodes. A single record per CDR3 protein comes from TCRdb applying MiXCR to the 5' RACE reads. Found here are 35,000 to 50,000 distinct CDR3 sequences, about 4.2% of them singletons; the top ten hold around 4.1%. The specimen was blood, either unsorted or a sorted T cell fraction (not recorded which). This sequence was found in a female donor with ankylosing spondylitis or in good health (not recorded which). This chain links TRBV4-1 with TRBJ1-2; maybe TRBD1 (5 bases). CDR3 in amino acids: CASRLMGPPRRGYTF. CDR3 DNA sequence: TGCGCCAGCAGGTTAATGGGGCCACCTAGACGTGGCTACACCTTC.